These T cell receptor beta chains were read from a single sample in a study of Ad26.COV2.S vaccination and SARS-CoV-2 variants. This table comes from immunoSEQ multiplex PCR, and its TCRdb copy is limited to in-frame clones, with some not included. The table lists 440,000 or so clones, 90% of them singletons. The input for sequencing was peripheral blood, taken in a trial of Ad26.COV2.S vaccine versus placebo. The receptors come from a person aged 18-60 years who received the Ad26.COV2.S COVID-19 vaccine or a placebo. CDR3s include the opening cysteine and the closing phenylalanine or tryptophan. D genes are given only for firm matches. Size is omitted from some rows. Given values are once, few, many or a class for expanded clones.

. | 13 | TRBJ1-1 | TRBV7-2 | . | TGTGCCAGCAGCTTAAGAGGGGGGACTGAAGCTTTCTTT | CASSLRGGTEAFF
. | 13 | TRBJ2-5 | TRBV4-2 | . | TGTGCCAGCAGCCCTAGACCCAGGGGGACCCAGTACTTC | CASSPRPRGTQYF
. | 16 | TRBJ2-2 | TRBV9 | . | TGTGCCAGCAGCATATTACAGGGACCGAACACCGGGGAGCTGTTTTTT | CASSILQGPNTGELFF
. | 12 | TRBJ2-5 | TRBV18 | . | TGTGCCAGCTCACCCAGGGGAGAGACCCAGTACTTC | CASSPRGETQYF
. | 15 | TRBJ2-7 | TRBV7-9 | once | TGTGCCAGCAGCTTGAGGGGGGTAGGTCGGAACGAGCAGTACTTC | CASSLRGVGRNEQYF
. | 14 | TRBJ2-7 | TRBV5-1 | once | TGCGCCAGCAGCTTGAGGAGTGCCACCTACGAGCAGTACTTC | CASSLRSATYEQYF
. | 15 | TRBJ2-3 | TRBV10-3 | . | TGTGCCATCAGTGAATCAGGGGCTGGTACAGATACGCAGTATTTT | CAISESGAGTDTQYF
. | 11 | TRBJ2-7 | TRBV2 | once | TGTGCCAGCAGTGGACGAAGGGAGCAGTACTTC | CASSGRREQYF
TRBD1 | 15 | TRBJ1-5 | TRBV6-2/TRBV6-3 | few | TGTGCCAGCAGTTACCCCGGACAGGTTAGTCAGCCCCAGCATTTT | CASSYPGQVSQPQHF
. | 15 | TRBJ1-2 | TRBV4-1 | once | TGCGCCAGCAGCCAAGCACCCCCCGCCAGTCGTGGCTACACCTTC | CASSQAPPASRGYTF
TRBD1 | 15 | TRBJ2-1 | TRBV7-3 | . | TGTGCCAGCAGCGGGGGACAGGGGAGCCCTAATGAGCAGTTCTTC | CASSGGQGSPNEQFF
. | 14 | TRBJ1-6 | TRBV28 | . | TGTGCCAGCACCTCCGGGTACGGCGAACCACCCCTCCACTTT | CASTSGYGEPPLHF
TRBD1 | 14 | TRBJ1-5 | TRBV28 | . | TGTGCCAGCGTCTTCGGACAGGCCCATCAGCCCCAGCATTTT | CASVFGQAHQPQHF
TRBD2 | 15 | TRBJ2-1 | TRBV2 | . | TGTGCCAGCTTTTCACGGGAGGGAAGGAACAATGAGCAGTTCTTC | CASFSREGRNNEQFF
. | 18 | TRBJ2-1 | TRBV2 | . | TGTGCCAGCAGTGGTGGGGTAACCACACGGCGAGGGGCCAATGAGCAGTTCTTC | CASSGGVTTRRGANEQFF
. | 12 | TRBJ2-2 | TRBV6-2/TRBV6-3 | . | TGTGCCAGCAGTTACTCAGCCGGGGAGCTGTTTTTT | CASSYSAGELFF
TRBD2 | 16 | TRBJ2-2 | TRBV24-1 | . | TGTGCCACCAGTGATTCTAGCGGGAGGTGGGACGGGGAGCTGTTTTTT | CATSDSSGRWDGELFF
TRBD1 | 14 | TRBJ2-7 | TRBV6-6 | . | TGTGCCAGCAGACCCGGACAGGAAAACTACGAGCAGTACTTC | CASRPGQENYEQYF
. | 15 | TRBJ2-3 | TRBV5-1 | . | TGCGCCAGCAGCTTGGGGAGGACAAGCACAGATACGCAGTATTTT | CASSLGRTSTDTQYF
. | 12 | TRBJ2-7 | TRBV28 | once | TGTGCCAGCCGGACAGACACCTACGAGCAGTACTTC | CASRTDTYEQYF
TRBD2 | 14 | TRBJ2-1 | TRBV6-4 | few | TGTGCCAGCAGTGACTCGGAAGCGGGATATGAGCAGTTCTTC | CASSDSEAGYEQFF
TRBD2 | 16 | TRBJ2-1 | TRBV6-2/TRBV6-3 | . | TGTGCCAGCAGCTTCCACCGACTAGCGCGGGGAATGGAGCAGTTCTTC | CASSFHRLARGMEQFF
TRBD1 | 16 | TRBJ2-7 | TRBV18 | . | TGTGCCAGCTCACCAATCGTAAGGACAGGGACCTACGAGCAGTACTTC | CASSPIVRTGTYEQYF
. | 14 | TRBJ1-2 | TRBV5-1 | . | TGCGCCAGCAGAGACCTCGGGGCAGCGGATGGCTACACCTTC | CASRDLGAADGYTF
. | 14 | TRBJ1-3 | TRBV7-9 | . | TGTGCCAGCAGCCGCGGGGCCTCTGGAAACACCATATATTTT | CASSRGASGNTIYF
. | 17 | TRBJ2-3 | TRBV30 | . | TGTGCCTGGAGTGCTTTCGGAGACCTGAGTCGCCCAGATACGCAGTATTTT | CAWSAFGDLSRPDTQYF
TRBD1 | 15 | TRBJ2-4 | TRBV7-9 | . | TGTGCCAGCAGCCACAGCCAGGGGGCTGGGAGCATTCAGTACTTC | CASSHSQGAGSIQYF
. | 13 | TRBJ2-7 | TRBV27 | once | TGTGCCAGCAGTTTTGGAGGGAGCGACGAGCAGTACTTC | CASSFGGSDEQYF
. | 14 | TRBJ2-2 | TRBV27 | . | TGTGCCAGCAAAGGCCCGAAAGTCGCCGGGGAGCTGTTTTTT | CASKGPKVAGELFF
TRBD2 | 16 | TRBJ2-7 | TRBV5-1 | . | TGCGCCAGCAGCTTATCTAGCGGGAGGGCCGGGCGCGAGCAGTACTTC | CASSLSSGRAGREQYF
TRBD2 | 16 | TRBJ2-1 | TRBV7-8 | . | TGTGCCAGCAGCTTAGCTTCTAGCGGGGCGACTAATGAGCAGTTCTTC | CASSLASSGATNEQFF
. | 15 | TRBJ2-5 | TRBV7-2 | . | TGTGCCAGCAGCTTGGCGACAGCCACGCAAGAGACCCAGTACTTC | CASSLATATQETQYF
. | 17 | TRBJ1-2 | TRBV6-2/TRBV6-3 | . | TGTGCCAGCAGTTACTCGACCAGGCGACCACCAAACTATGGCTACACCTTC | CASSYSTRRPPNYGYTF
. | 13 | TRBJ2-1 | TRBV7-2 | . | TGTGCCAGCAGCTTAAGTCGCCAGGGACAGCAGTTCTTC | CASSLSRQGQQFF
. | 16 | TRBJ1-3 | TRBV5-5 | . | TGTGCCAGCTCCCGTGGACCGCGCCGCTCTGGAAACACCATATATTTT | CASSRGPRRSGNTIYF
TRBD1 | 13 | TRBJ1-2 | TRBV12-3/TRBV12-4 | . | TGTGCCAGCAGTGAAATCGACAGGGCTGGCTACACCTTC | CASSEIDRAGYTF
. | 15 | TRBJ1-4 | TRBV6-1 | . | TGTGCCAGCAGTGAAGTCGGGGCGACTAATGAAAAACTGTTTTTT | CASSEVGATNEKLFF
. | 15 | TRBJ1-1 | TRBV2 | once | TGTGCCAGCACACGCTCGGGGGTCCGCAGCACTGAAGCTTTCTTT | CASTRSGVRSTEAFF
TRBD1 | 14 | TRBJ1-5 | TRBV6-2/TRBV6-3 | . | TGTGCCAGCAGTACGAGGAGGGGGCATAGGCCCCAGCATTTT | CASSTRRGHRPQHF
TRBD2 | 14 | TRBJ2-7 | TRBV5-5 | . | TGTGCCAGCAGCCTAATGGGACTAGACCCCGAGCAGTACTTC | CASSLMGLDPEQYF
. | 17 | TRBJ2-7 | TRBV25-1 | . | TGTGCCAGCAGTGAATTCGATGGTGCGGGTTCCTGCTACGAGCAGTACTTC | CASSEFDGAGSCYEQYF